This T cell receptor beta chain emerged from a study of T cell changes during pregnancy in multiple sclerosis. Data came from immunoSEQ multiplex PCR; TCRdb stores just in-frame clones and leaves some out. The sample holds around 75,000 clones, around 89% seen once. Looked up from germline, CDR1 is SGHTA and CDR2 is FQGNSA. Trimming stripped 3 bases from V and 0 bases from J, with 10 bases between. This CDR3 has 15 residues. This TCR came from a female donor in good health, enrolled as a control in a pregnancy study. The chain joins TRBV7-2 to TRBJ2-3, with no clear D. Here the sequenced sample was peripheral blood, taken in the first trimester of pregnancy. Written as DNA, the CDR3 is TGTGCCAGCAGCTTTCGACTTGATAGCACAGATACGCAGTATTTT. Translation gives CASSFRLDSTDTQYF.